This entry concerns a single TCR beta chain. The sample is drawn from a study of blood T cell repertoires in COVID-19. This CDR3 has 14 residues. Germline V gene data show CDR1 as SQVTM and CDR2 as ANQGSEA. The ends were cut back, 4 bases at V and 4 bases at J, with 15 bases in the middle. The method was immunoSEQ multiplex PCR; TCRdb's version includes in-frame clones alone and lacks a portion of them. Among some 170,000 clones listed, around 81% were seen once. This TCR derives from a man aged 60 to 75 with active or convalescent COVID-19. The genes are TRBV29-1 and TRBJ2-3; TRBD1 might be the D (5 bases). The sample comprised peripheral blood. The chain's CDR3 is CSVAGLEVSDTQYF. DNA of the CDR3: TGCAGCGTTGCAGGGCTCGAAGTGTCAGATACGCAGTATTTT.